This is a list of T cell receptor beta chains from one sample in a study of T cell changes during pregnancy in multiple sclerosis. This table comes from immunoSEQ multiplex PCR, and its TCRdb copy is limited to in-frame clones, with some not included. The sample comprises tens of thousands of clones, 85% to 95% of which are singletons, and over 0.45% rests with the top ten. This specimen was CD4+ T cells from peripheral blood mononuclear cells, taken in the third trimester of pregnancy. These receptors came from a female donor with multiple sclerosis, enrolled in a pregnancy study. Both conserved end residues are part of each CDR3. The order of the fields is J gene, D gene, clone size, V gene, CDR3 protein, CDR3 DNA. D genes are given only for firm matches. Clone size is not always given. Where it is, it says once, few, many or a class for expanded clones.

TRBJ2-7 | . | . | TRBV18 | CASSPLRDEQYF | TGTGCCAGCTCACCCCTTCGCGACGAGCAGTACTTC
TRBJ2-3 | . | . | TRBV10-3 | CAIRRLGTDTQYF | TGTGCCATCAGGCGACTAGGCACAGATACGCAGTATTTT
TRBJ1-5 | TRBD1 | . | TRBV6-1 | CASSASDRGSNQPQHF | TGTGCCAGCAGTGCCTCGGACAGGGGGAGCAATCAGCCCCAGCATTTT
TRBJ2-6 | TRBD1 | . | TRBV6-1 | CASSGTGVSGANVLTF | TGTGCCAGCAGTGGGACAGGTGTCTCTGGGGCCAACGTCCTGACTTTC
TRBJ2-4 | . | . | TRBV6-4 | CASSDSKGPDRNIQYF | TGTGCCAGCAGTGACTCGAAGGGTCCGGACAGAAACATTCAGTACTTC
TRBJ2-2 | . | . | TRBV6-6 | CASRLEGTGAGELFF | TGTGCCAGCAGATTGGAGGGCACAGGGGCCGGGGAGCTGTTTTTT
TRBJ1-2 | . | . | TRBV5-1 | CASSRIGPGGSSQGGYTF | TGCGCCAGCAGCCGAATCGGCCCCGGGGGATCCTCTCAAGGTGGCTACACCTTC
TRBJ2-7 | . | . | TRBV11-2 | CASSETTSGLGEQYF | TGTGCCAGCAGCGAAACGACCTCGGGTTTGGGTGAGCAGTACTTC
TRBJ2-7 | TRBD2 | . | TRBV4-2 | CASSQDQSGRAYEQYF | TGTGCCAGCAGCCAAGATCAGAGCGGGAGGGCTTACGAGCAGTACTTC
TRBJ1-1 | . | . | TRBV19 | CASSAPQTGSNTEAFF | TGTGCCAGTAGTGCCCCTCAGACAGGTTCCAACACTGAAGCTTTCTTT
TRBJ2-7 | TRBD2 | . | TRBV7-2 | CASSLRGELLAGFYYEQYF | TGTGCCAGCTCCTTGAGGGGGGAACTCCTAGCGGGCTTCTACTACGAGCAGTACTTC
TRBJ1-3 | TRBD1 | . | TRBV27 | CASSLSSTGVGNTIYF | TGTGCCAGCAGTTTATCGAGTACAGGGGTCGGAAACACCATATATTTT
TRBJ2-2 | TRBD1 | . | TRBV25-1 | CASRRTGENTGELFF | TGTGCCAGCAGGAGGACAGGAGAGAACACCGGGGAGCTGTTTTTT
TRBJ2-7 | TRBD1 | . | TRBV25-1 | CASQMGQVGYF | TGTGCCAGTCAAATGGGACAGGTGGGGTACTTC
TRBJ1-1 | TRBD1 | . | TRBV11-3 | CASSLHRGLTEAFF | TGTGCCAGCAGCCTCCACAGGGGGCTCACTGAAGCTTTCTTT
TRBJ2-7 | . | . | TRBV7-2 | CASSFVQNYEQYF | TGTGCCAGCAGCTTTGTCCAGAACTACGAGCAGTACTTC
TRBJ1-2 | TRBD1 | . | TRBV2 | CASIRTGVNYGYTF | TGTGCCAGCATCCGGACAGGTGTTAACTATGGCTACACCTTC
TRBJ2-7 | . | . | TRBV19 | CASSNTQGRNEQYF | TGTGCCAGTAGTAACACTCAGGGGCGGAACGAGCAGTACTTC
TRBJ2-1 | . | few | TRBV19 | CATESGVSYNEQFF | TGTGCCACCGAATCAGGGGTTTCGTACAATGAGCAGTTCTTC
TRBJ1-4 | . | . | TRBV4-2 | CASSQDQASERRLFF | TGTGCCAGCAGCCAAGATCAAGCGTCCGAACGGAGACTGTTTTTT
TRBJ2-3 | TRBD2 | . | TRBV9 | CASSVEIGLAGDTQYF | TGTGCCAGCAGCGTAGAGATCGGACTAGCAGGAGATACGCAGTATTTT
TRBJ2-1 | TRBD2 | . | TRBV13 | CASSLGTSGRMDEQFF | TGTGCCAGCAGCTTAGGGACTAGCGGGAGGATGGATGAGCAGTTCTTC
TRBJ2-4 | . | . | TRBV7-2 | CASSFDSLSAKNIQYF | TGTGCCAGCAGCTTCGATAGCCTGAGCGCCAAAAACATTCAGTACTTC
TRBJ1-5 | . | once | TRBV19 | CATRRVGHNQPQHF | TGTGCCACCCGGCGGGTGGGACACAATCAGCCCCAGCATTTT
TRBJ2-7 | . | . | TRBV27 | CASSFLGGKSYEQYF | TGTGCCAGCAGTTTTCTGGGCGGGAAGTCCTACGAGCAGTACTTC
TRBJ1-2 | TRBD1 | . | TRBV5-4 | CASSLPGQGAYSYTF | TGTGCCAGCAGCTTGCCGGGACAGGGGGCGTATAGCTACACCTTC
TRBJ1-4 | TRBD1 | . | TRBV19 | CASSLTGQVLNEKLFF | TGTGCCAGTAGTCTCACTGGACAGGTACTTAATGAAAAACTGTTTTTT
TRBJ2-4 | TRBD1 | . | TRBV7-9 | CASSPRTGGAGNIQYF | TGTGCCAGCAGCCCTCGCACAGGGGGCGCAGGAAACATTCAGTACTTC
TRBJ2-5 | TRBD1 | . | TRBV27 | CASRGQGAGMETQYF | TGTGCCAGCAGGGGACAGGGGGCTGGAATGGAGACCCAGTACTTC
TRBJ2-3 | . | . | TRBV7-2 | CASSLAGVRFTDTQYF | TGTGCCAGCAGCTTAGCCGGGGTTCGGTTCACAGATACGCAGTATTTT
TRBJ2-7 | TRBD2 | . | TRBV6-1 | CASSVSGGEQYF | TGTGCCAGCAGTGTTTCGGGAGGCGAGCAGTACTTC
TRBJ1-2 | TRBD1 | . | TRBV28 | CASKEGALDGYTF | TGTGCCAGCAAGGAGGGGGCGCTGGACGGCTACACCTTC
TRBJ1-1 | . | . | TRBV5-4 | CASSLVLGDSEAFF | TGTGCCAGCAGCTTGGTACTGGGAGATTCAGAAGCTTTCTTT
TRBJ2-3 | TRBD2 | . | TRBV19 | CASSLAGGADTQYF | TGTGCCAGTAGTTTAGCGGGAGGGGCAGATACGCAGTATTTT
TRBJ2-7 | . | . | TRBV7-2 | CASSLVGLGSYEQYF | TGTGCCAGCAGCTTAGTTGGACTGGGGTCCTACGAGCAGTACTTC